The 17 T cell receptor beta chains given below trace back to one sample, sequenced in a study of identical twins (dated by TCRdb to about 2016). Library creation used 5' RACE. Sequencing was carried out with an Illumina HiSeq 2000. TCRdb reanalyzed the raw reads on its own, using fastp at Q25 for trimming and MiXCR for clone calling, and kept in-frame beta chains. Entries are consolidated by CDR3 protein sequence, retaining the most common genes and DNA. The table for this sample lists about 250,000 distinct CDR3 sequences; about 14% of them were counted only once. Of the sample, approximately 9.3% falls within the top ten clones. Sequencing was carried out using memory (CD45RO+) T cells sorted from blood. Interpreted using the paper, the cell subset or site label stands for: CD45RO+ enriched T cells. The receptors stem from a woman between 18 and 30 years old in good health.

This clonotype came up many times. The chain couples TRBV14 to TRBJ2-3; 7 bases are shared with TRBD2. The CDR3 has 16 amino acids. The J segment lost 2 bases and the V segment lost 8 bases, leaving 13 bases of the junction unmatched. Germline assignment: CDR1 SGHDN and CDR2 FVKESK. CDR3 coding DNA: TGTGCCAGCGCCCTGAGATGGGGGGGAGACACAGATACGCAGTATTTT. Amino acids: CASALRWGGDTDTQYF.

This clonotype was detected ten times or more. The CDR3 region is CASSPSREQMNTEAFF. CDR3 DNA sequence: TGTGCCAGCTCACCATCAAGGGAACAGATGAACACTGAAGCTTTCTTT. The chain is built from TRBV18 and TRBJ1-1; D is ambiguous. CDR1 is KGHSH, CDR2 LQKENI, per germline. The CDR3 covers 16 residues. V lost 2 bases and J 0 bases, leaving 13 bases between the germline ends.

The V gene is TRBV15, the J gene TRBJ2-3; tentatively, D is TRBD1 or TRBD2 (6 bases each). The CDR3 totals 16 residues. The V gene's germline CDR1 is LNHNV and CDR2 YYDKDF (reference sequence). The V end was cut by 0 bases, the J end by 8 bases, with 18 bases between. The DNA of the CDR3 is TGTGCCACCAGCAGAGATCATAGTAGCGGACAGACTACGCAGTATTTT. Residues: CATSRDHSSGQTTQYF.

There are a few counts of this clonotype. The chain combines TRBV7-2 with TRBJ1-1, with TRBD1 identical over 9 bases. Per the germline V gene, CDR1 is SGHTA and CDR2 is FQGNSA. Unmatched junction bases numbered 11, after V lost 5 bases and J lost 7 bases. This CDR3 has 15 amino acids. The CDR3, as DNA: TGTGCCAGCAGCCTGGCGTACAGGGGGCAAGGTGAAGCTTTCTTT. Its translation: CASSLAYRGQGEAFF.

This clonotype has more than one count but fewer than ten. This chain links TRBV20-1 with TRBJ2-3; D gene unclear. This CDR3 is built from 13 residues. Germline V CDR1 and CDR2: DFQATT, SNEGSKA (reference sequence). The V end was cut by 5 bases, the J end by 0 bases, with 9 bases between. CDR3 nucleotides: TGCAGTGCTGGCCTCGACAGCACAGATACGCAGTATTTT. Its translation is CSAGLDSTDTQYF.

The J gene is TRBJ2-5, the V gene TRBV10-3; the match to TRBD2 covers 8 bases. Germline V CDR1 and CDR2: ENHRY, SYGVKD. Trimming at V came to 2 bases and at J to 4 bases, leaving 3 bases not matched to a gene. CDR3 size: 14 residues. The CDR3 DNA follows: TGTGCCATCAGTGAGGGACTAGCTATAGAGACCCAGTACTTC. Translated, it gives CAISEGLAIETQYF.

This clonotype showed up just a few times. The rearrangement links TRBV10-3 to TRBJ1-3, with D perhaps TRBD1 (5 bases). The CDR3 consists of 14 residues. Trimming stripped 5 bases from V and 2 bases from J, with 10 bases between. Per germline, CDR1 ENHRY and CDR2 SYGVKD. The CDR3 spells CAISRLDTGNTIYF. The CDR3, as DNA: TGTGCCATCAGTCGGCTGGACACTGGAAACACCATATATTTT.

The V and J genes are TRBV5-5 and TRBJ1-1; the match to TRBD1 covers 7 bases. V was pared by 6 bases and J by 11 bases, with 7 bases of the junction left unmatched. Germline V gene lookup returns CDR1 SGHKS and CDR2 YYEKEE (reference sequence). This CDR3 contains 11 residues. CDR3 region: CASIRGTAAFF. CDR3 DNA: TGTGCCAGCATCCGGGGGACAGCGGCTTTCTTT.

This clonotype came up a few times. The genes are TRBV18 and TRBJ2-7; D gene uncertain. From germline, CDR1 is KGHSH and CDR2 LQKENI. V lost 2 bases, J lost 6 bases, and 8 bases lay in between. The length of the CDR3 is 12 residues. The CDR3 reads CASSPVLGEQYF. The CDR3 DNA follows: TGTGCCAGCTCACCAGTGTTAGGCGAGCAGTACTTC.

The sample holds many counts of this clonotype. The V and J genes are TRBV10-2 and TRBJ2-7; a weak D match, TRBD1 (5 bases). Germline V gene sequence: CDR1 WSHSY, CDR2 SAAADI. The CDR3 covers 14 residues. V gave up 8 bases and J gave up 0 bases, with 14 bases separating them. Here the CDR3 DNA reads TGCGCCAGCCAAGGGGTCGATTTCTCCTACGAGCAGTACTTC. Protein sequence: CASQGVDFSYEQYF.

The genes are TRBV5-1 and TRBJ2-7; 7 bases are a match to TRBD1. The CDR3 totals 14 residues. With 4 bases clipped from V and 3 bases from J, the junction kept 7 bases outside the gene matches. Germline V gene lookup returns CDR1 SGHRS and CDR2 YFSETQ. CDR3 sequence reads: CASSGGQLHYEQYF. CDR3 coding DNA: TGCGCCAGCAGCGGGGGACAGCTTCACTACGAGCAGTACTTC.

This clonotype has a count of ten or more. In nucleotides, the CDR3 is TGCGCCAGCAGCCAAGAGGGATCAAGGGTTAATTCACCCCTCCACTTT. Its protein product is CASSQEGSRVNSPLHF. The chain couples TRBV4-3 to TRBJ1-6, with D uncertain. The ends were cut back, 0 bases at V and 6 bases at J, with 12 bases in the middle. CDR3 length: 16 amino acids. Germline values: CDR1 LGHNA, CDR2 YSLEER.

In this sample, this clonotype turned up many times. The rearrangement uses TRBV29-1 and TRBJ2-1; possibly TRBD2 for D (6 bases). The CDR3 runs to 12 residues. Trimming cost V 7 bases and J 9 bases, with 16 bases left between them. Germline V CDR1 and CDR2: SQVTM, ANQGSEA. The CDR3 loop is CSGARGGSEQFF. As DNA, the CDR3 is TGCAGCGGAGCAAGGGGAGGTAGTGAGCAGTTCTTC.

V gene TRBV29-1 combines with J gene TRBJ1-1; D may be TRBD1 (5 bases). The ends were cut back, 2 bases at V and 5 bases at J, with 9 bases in the middle. CDR1 is SQVTM, CDR2 ANQGSEA, per germline. The CDR3 sequence is 12 residues long. CDR3 region: CSVERGRTEAFF. In DNA, the CDR3 is TGCAGCGTTGAAAGGGGAAGGACTGAAGCTTTCTTT.

This clonotype was counted between two and nine times. The chain uses TRBV6-6 and TRBJ1-1; no clear D. V was cut by 8 bases and J by 0 bases, with 10 bases left in between. Germline V gene sequence: CDR1 MNHNY, CDR2 SVGAGI (reference sequence). The CDR3 has 13 residues. CDR3 DNA sequence: TGTGCCAGCGAACGCGGAGTGAACACTGAAGCTTTCTTT. It yields the protein CASERGVNTEAFF.

In DNA, the CDR3 is TGTGCCAGCACACCCAACACTAGGACTGAAAAACTGTTTTTT. Encoded protein: CASTPNTRTEKLFF. The gene calls are TRBV5-5 and TRBJ1-4, with unresolved D. The CDR3 has 14 residues. Germline V gene sequence: CDR1 SGHKS, CDR2 YYEKEE (reference sequence). V lost 6 bases and J 7 bases, leaving 16 bases between the germline ends.

Turning to this clonotype: It may be a read error: a sequence one base away is much more abundant. This chain connects TRBV7-2 to TRBJ2-1, with TRBD2 identical over 9 bases. The germline V gene has CDR1 SGHTA and CDR2 FQGNSA. The CDR3 runs to 16 residues. CDR3 protein: CASSPYLAGTYSEQFF. The DNA for the CDR3 is TGTGCCAGCAGCCCCTATCTAGCGGGGACTTACAGTGAGCAGTTCTTC.